Below are 23 T cell receptor beta chains sequenced from a single sample in a study of identifying expanded T cells in peripheral blood. Here immunoSEQ multiplex PCR was the method, and the copy in TCRdb shows in-frame clones only, minus some. In the table there are roughly 120,000 clones, about 87% of which are singletons. Input material: blood. These receptor sequences come from a person aged 18 to 70 in good health.

J is TRBJ2-5 and V is TRBV7-9; unclear D gene. Germline CDR1 and CDR2: SEHNR and FQNEAQ (reference sequence). The CDR3 has 15 residues. Trimming left V 3 bases short and J 5 bases short, with 16 bases between. Here the CDR3 DNA reads TGTGCCAGCAGCTTCGGAACCTTATCGGAGGAGACCCAGTACTTC. Amino acids: CASSFGTLSEETQYF.

This clone was picked up a small number of times. V is TRBV7-7 and J is TRBJ1-3; the D is unclear. The CDR3 has 13 amino acids. Germline V gene sequence: CDR1 SSHAT, CDR2 FNYEAQ (reference sequence). Between the trimmed V and J ends, which lost 5 bases and 4 bases, there was a span of 9 bases. The CDR3 reads CASSRDWGNTIYF. CDR3 nucleotides: TGTGCCAGCAGCCGCGACTGGGGAAACACCATATATTTT.

The table lists this clone with a few counts. V gene TRBV6-6 combines with J gene TRBJ1-5; D unresolved. Germline loops: CDR1 MNHNY, CDR2 SVGAGI (reference sequence). Trimming shortened V by 4 bases and J by 7 bases, and 11 bases separated the two germline ends. This CDR3 comprises 13 residues. The CDR3 region is CASSSDGRQPQHF. DNA of the CDR3: TGTGCCAGCAGTTCGGACGGGAGACAGCCCCAGCATTTT.

This chain joins TRBV6-5 and TRBJ1-1; D is possibly TRBD1 (5 bases). The V gene lost 0 bases and the J gene lost 1 base, with 9 bases spanning the gap. Germline V gene sequence: CDR1 MNHEY, CDR2 SVGAGI. The CDR3 is made up of 15 amino acids. CDR3: CASSYSNQGNTEAFF. The CDR3 nucleotides read TGTGCCAGCAGTTACTCGAACCAGGGGAACACTGAAGCTTTCTTT.

The chain joins TRBV5-4 to TRBJ2-3; TRBD1 matches at 7 bases. CDR3 length equals 13 residues. V dropped 4 bases and J dropped 4; count of bases not matched to a gene: 3. Germline-derived CDR1 and CDR2 are SGHNT and YYREEE (reference sequence). CDR3 DNA sequence: TGTGCCAGCAGCGGAACAGGGGCAGATACGCAGTATTTT. It yields the protein CASSGTGADTQYF. The whole variable domain, filled in from reference TRBV5-4 and TRBJ2-3, reads ETGVTQSPTHLIKTRGQQVTLRCSSQSGHNTVSWYQQALGQGPQFIFQYYREEENGRGNFPPRFSGLQFPNYSSELNVNALELDDSALYLCASSGTGADTQYFGPGTRLTVL.

V and J are TRBV7-2 and TRBJ1-2; no clear D gene. Germline lookup yields CDR1 SGHTA and CDR2 FQGNSA. Trimming shortened V by 1 base and J by 2 bases, and 8 bases separated the two germline ends. The CDR3 extends over 14 amino acids. The CDR3 DNA reads as TGTGCCAGCAGCTTAGGCTTCAAGAACTATGGCTACACCTTC. Protein sequence: CASSLGFKNYGYTF. The variable domain in full, completed from reference TRBV7-2 and TRBJ1-2, reads GAGVSQSPSNKVTEKGKDVELRCDPISGHTALYWYRQSLGQGLEFLIYFQGNSAPDKSGLPSDRFSAERTGGSVSTLTIQRTQQEDSAVYLCASSLGFKNYGYTFGSGTRLTVV.

This rearrangement joins TRBV10-3 to TRBJ1-3; TRBD1 aligns across 8 bases. Germline V gives CDR1 ENHRY, CDR2 SYGVKD. CDR3 length equals 15 residues. The V gene end was trimmed by 5 bases and the J gene end by 0 bases; junction bases not matched to a gene: 3. The CDR3 loop is CAISKTGGSGNTIYF. The DNA for the CDR3 is TGTGCCATCAGTAAAACAGGGGGCTCTGGAAACACCATATATTTT.

In its sample, this clone was seen once. The J gene is TRBJ2-2, the V gene TRBV5-1, with D possibly matching TRBD1 (5 bases). The germline V gene encodes CDR1 SGHRS and CDR2 YFSETQ. The CDR3 length is 16 residues. V was clipped by 3 bases and J by 1 base, with 13 bases between them. The CDR3: CASSSYLTENTGELFF. The CDR3 coding sequence is TGCGCCAGCAGCTCGTATTTGACAGAGAACACCGGGGAGCTGTTTTTT.

The chain carries TRBV19 and TRBJ1-5; D unclear. CDR1 is LNHDA and CDR2 is SQIVND in the germline V gene (reference sequence). Trimming cost V 0 bases and J 9 bases, with 12 bases left between them. The CDR3 has 14 residues. The CDR3 DNA follows: TGTGCCAGTAGTATAGATACGGTCTCCGGGCCCCAGCATTTT. Protein sequence: CASSIDTVSGPQHF.

CDR3 DNA: TGTGCCAGCAGCGTAGGGTCCGCGAACCTTGGAAACACCATATATTTT. This gives the protein CASSVGSANLGNTIYF. V is TRBV9 and J is TRBJ1-3; D gene uncertain. There are 16 residues in the CDR3. Per germline, CDR1 SGDLS and CDR2 YYNGEE. The V end was cut by 0 bases, the J end by 3 bases, with 13 bases between.

This rearrangement joins TRBV6-1 to TRBJ2-3; 12 bases align to TRBD2. Germline CDR1 MNHNS, CDR2 SASEGT. There are 16 residues in the CDR3. Trimming at V came to 4 bases and at J to 5 bases, leaving 7 bases not matched to a gene. The CDR3, as DNA: TGTGCCAGCAGTGGACAGACTAGCGGGAGTCAAGATACGCAGTATTTT. Its protein is CASSGQTSGSQDTQYF.

The chain is built from TRBV27 and TRBJ1-6, with a weak D call TRBD1 (5 bases). Germline V lookup: CDR1 MNHEY, CDR2 SMNVEV (reference sequence). The CDR3 contains 15 residues. Trimming pared 6 bases from V and 9 bases from J, leaving 18 bases between. The CDR3 nucleotides are TGTGCCAGCAGGCCCCGCGGGGCGAGGCGTTCACCCCTCCACTTT. This sequence encodes CASRPRGARRSPLHF.

The sample holds one count of this clone. The chain joins TRBV7-9 to TRBJ2-2; D possibly corresponds to TRBD2 (6 bases). Germline CDR1 is SEHNR and CDR2 is FQNEAQ (reference sequence). This CDR3 spans 17 amino acids. Trimming left V 2 bases short and J 4 bases short, with 17 bases between. In DNA form, the CDR3 reads TGTGCCAGCAGCTTACCGTCGCGGGGCTTGGGCACCGGGGAGCTGTTTTTT. Its protein product is CASSLPSRGLGTGELFF.

The table lists this clone with a count of one. Different DNA sequences within this sample yield the same CDR3. The J gene is TRBJ2-3, the V gene TRBV7-9, with D perhaps matching TRBD2 (5 bases). Germline V gene data show CDR1 as SEHNR and CDR2 as FQNEAQ (reference sequence). The CDR3 is 14 residues long. Trimming removed 3 bases from V and 3 bases from J, with 10 bases in between. CDR3 protein: CASSLVPGTDTQYF. In DNA form, the CDR3 reads TGTGCCAGCAGCTTGGTGCCGGGAACAGATACGCAGTATTTT.

The CDR3 is CASSIGRPTEAFF. Written as DNA, the CDR3 is TGTGCCAGTAGTATCGGCAGGCCCACTGAAGCTTTCTTT. This chain uses TRBV19 with TRBJ1-1; D remains ambiguous. Looked up from germline, CDR1 is LNHDA and CDR2 is SQIVND (reference sequence). The CDR3 is 13 residues long. V gave up 3 bases and J gave up 4 bases, with 9 bases separating them.

The chain's CDR3 is CASSGTRNTEAFF. For the CDR3, the DNA is TGCGCCAGCAGCGGGACACGGAACACTGAAGCTTTCTTT. This chain connects TRBV5-1 to TRBJ1-1, with D perhaps TRBD1 (6 bases). V lost 4 bases, J lost 1 base, and 8 bases lay in between. Germline CDR1 SGHRS, CDR2 YFSETQ. This CDR3 is built from 13 residues.

The rearrangement links TRBV11-3 to TRBJ2-2; D is ambiguous. Germline V CDR1 and CDR2: SGHNT, YENEEA. V lost 3 bases and J lost 4, with 6 bases in between. This CDR3 comprises 13 residues. The CDR3 DNA follows: TGTGCCAGCAGCTTCATCCCCACCGGGGAGCTGTTTTTT. Its protein product is CASSFIPTGELFF.

V gene TRBV2 combines with J gene TRBJ2-7; D perhaps matches TRBD2 (6 bases). CDR1 and CDR2 (germline): SNHLY, FYNNEI. The CDR3 is made up of 16 amino acids. Trimming took 3 bases from V and 5 from J, leaving 20 bases between them. Here the CDR3 reads CASSEGRSRGYHEQYF. The CDR3 nucleotides read TGTGCCAGCAGTGAGGGGAGGTCTCGGGGGTACCACGAGCAGTACTTC.

V and J are TRBV9 and TRBJ2-1; possible D gene TRBD1, 6 bases. Trimming cost V 4 bases and J 10 bases, with 24 bases left between them. The CDR3 spans 16 residues. The germline V gene encodes CDR1 SGDLS and CDR2 YYNGEE. Written as DNA, the CDR3 is TGTGCCAGCAGCCTAATGGGGCAGGGGAAGATACAGGAGCAGTTCTTC. Translated: CASSLMGQGKIQEQFF.

V is TRBV6-4 and J is TRBJ1-1; no firm D call. Germline lookup yields CDR1 MRHNA and CDR2 SNTAGT. V was pared by 6 bases and J by 1 base, with 12 bases between. There are 14 residues in the CDR3. CDR3 sequence reads: CASRASYQNTEAFF. The CDR3 DNA follows: TGTGCCAGCAGGGCCAGCTACCAGAACACTGAAGCTTTCTTT.

The chain uses TRBV29-1 and TRBJ1-2; D is undetermined. Trimming took off 4 bases at V and 0 bases at J, with 6 bases between the two ends. In germline, CDR1 is SQVTM, CDR2 ANQGSEA. CDR3 length: 12 residues. CDR3 in amino acids: CSVAPTNYGYTF. DNA of the CDR3: TGCAGCGTTGCACCGACTAACTATGGCTACACCTTC.

The rearrangement uses TRBV10-3 and TRBJ2-3; D is undetermined. This CDR3 is built from 13 residues. Germline V CDR1 and CDR2: ENHRY, SYGVKD. The ends were cut back, 2 bases at V and 6 bases at J, with 9 bases in the middle. The CDR3: CAISEGAPDTQYF. Written as DNA, the CDR3 is TGTGCCATCAGTGAGGGCGCGCCGGATACGCAGTATTTT.

The CDR3 DNA reads as TGTGCCAGCAGCCAAGTTGGGACCAACACTGAAGCTTTCTTT. It specifies CASSQVGTNTEAFF. The chain recombines TRBV4-2 with TRBJ1-1; maybe TRBD1 (5 bases). This CDR3 spans 14 amino acids. V gave up 1 base and J gave up 2 bases, with 8 bases separating them. Germline loops: CDR1 LGHNA, CDR2 YNFKEQ.